This T cell receptor beta chain was retrieved from a study of early T cells in non-severe SARS-CoV-2 infection. In its sample, this clonotype was seen many times. What it recognizes is unknown. cDNA molecules, individually, were tagged with unique molecular identifiers. TCRdb passed the 5' RACE reads through MiXCR, listing each CDR3 protein once. The table records tens of thousands of distinct CDR3 sequences, about 4% of them present only once. Study findings and constraints: VDJdb-based annotation leaned toward anti-spike CD8 responses and missed private and CD4 specificities.

Trimming at V came to 0 bases and at J to 0 bases, leaving 3 bases not matched to a gene. The length of the CDR3 is 18 residues. The sequence came from an adult who was a healthcare worker with PCR-confirmed SARS-CoV-2 infection or an uninfected control (not recorded which). The sample comprised whole blood. V and J are TRBV12-3 or TRBV12-4 and TRBJ2-2; 11 bases are a match to TRBD2. The CDR3 loop is CASSLAILAGANTGELFF. CDR3 coding DNA: TGTGCCAGCAGTTTAGCGATACTAGCGGGGGCGAACACCGGGGAGCTGTTTTTT.